Listed below are T cell receptor beta chains from one sample, sequenced in a study of blood T cell repertoires in COVID-19. The method was immunoSEQ multiplex PCR; TCRdb's version includes in-frame clones alone and lacks a portion of them. This table holds 150,000 to 250,000 clones, roughly 80% found once. Sequencing input: peripheral blood. The receptors derive from a woman aged 40 to 50 with COVID-19, enrolled during active disease. CDR3s include the opening cysteine and the closing phenylalanine or tryptophan.

J gene: TRBJ2-1
V gene: TRBV25-1
CDR3 protein: CASSENKGLAGNNEQFF

J gene: TRBJ2-2
V gene: TRBV10-2
CDR3 protein: CASSQPGLAGDTGELFF

J gene: TRBJ2-1
V gene: TRBV7-9
CDR3 protein: CASSLDLASGGHEQFF

J gene: TRBJ1-2
V gene: TRBV11-2
CDR3 protein: CASSSSRRTDNNHGYTF

J gene: TRBJ1-1
V gene: TRBV11-3
CDR3 protein: CASSRDFGTEAFF

J gene: TRBJ2-7
V gene: TRBV5-1
CDR3 protein: CASSSLTGNYEQYF

J gene: TRBJ1-6
V gene: TRBV10-3
CDR3 protein: CAISDESRGNSPLHF

J gene: TRBJ2-3
V gene: TRBV9
CDR3 protein: CASHRDDTDTQYF

J gene: TRBJ1-6
V gene: TRBV6-2/TRBV6-3
CDR3 protein: CASSYSYFLKNSPLHF

J gene: TRBJ2-1
V gene: TRBV28
CDR3 protein: CASSTPGLAGGPDEQFF

J gene: TRBJ2-1
V gene: TRBV5-8
CDR3 protein: CASSLHSGTTIYNEQFF

J gene: TRBJ1-1
V gene: TRBV6-5
CDR3 protein: CASSYEGVTEAFF

J gene: TRBJ1-2
V gene: TRBV5-1
CDR3 protein: CASSFSPDSVYGYTF

J gene: TRBJ1-2
V gene: TRBV3-1/TRBV3-2
CDR3 protein: CASSQVTGAHGYTF

J gene: TRBJ2-7
V gene: TRBV19
CDR3 protein: CASTGGAREQYF

J gene: TRBJ1-1
V gene: TRBV10-3
CDR3 protein: CAINTVPGQREAFF

J gene: TRBJ2-1
V gene: TRBV5-6
CDR3 protein: CASNLALSSYNEQFF

J gene: TRBJ1-1
V gene: TRBV18
CDR3 protein: CASSLRNRGFMNTEAFF

J gene: TRBJ1-5
V gene: TRBV7-6
CDR3 protein: CASSPSQGGNQPQHF

J gene: TRBJ1-2
V gene: TRBV7-6
CDR3 protein: CASSLEVTGVYGYTF

J gene: TRBJ2-5
V gene: TRBV2
CDR3 protein: CASSSLVRETQYF

J gene: TRBJ1-1
V gene: TRBV30
CDR3 protein: CAWSDGAGVTEAFF

J gene: TRBJ1-6
V gene: TRBV9
CDR3 protein: CASSVADSSNSPLHF

J gene: TRBJ1-1
V gene: TRBV25-1
CDR3 protein: CASSVRDDRSHEAFF

J gene: TRBJ1-3
V gene: TRBV18
CDR3 protein: CASSPRQGELQVSGNTIYF

J gene: TRBJ1-3
V gene: TRBV9
CDR3 protein: CASSESIQERSSIYF

J gene: TRBJ2-7
V gene: TRBV7-9
CDR3 protein: CASSLGETSGYEQYF

J gene: TRBJ1-2
V gene: TRBV19
CDR3 protein: CASSEPSETRDYGYTF

J gene: TRBJ2-7
V gene: TRBV29-1
CDR3 protein: CSAAGRLTYEQYF

J gene: TRBJ2-1
V gene: TRBV18
CDR3 protein: CASSPGVGGSDYNEQFF

J gene: TRBJ2-2
V gene: TRBV6-7
CDR3 protein: CASSGQVGDLGELFF

J gene: TRBJ1-2
V gene: TRBV4-1
CDR3 protein: CASSLGQGDYGYTF

J gene: TRBJ1-1
V gene: TRBV5-3
CDR3 protein: CARSSEAFF

J gene: TRBJ2-7
V gene: TRBV25-1
CDR3 protein: CASRNEGPGVGYEQYF

J gene: TRBJ2-3
V gene: TRBV2
CDR3 protein: CASSLTSGGSTQYF

J gene: TRBJ2-1
V gene: TRBV24-1
CDR3 protein: CATSDSRLAGDAYNEQFF

J gene: TRBJ1-5
V gene: TRBV10-2
CDR3 protein: CASNSQGNQPQHF

J gene: TRBJ1-1
V gene: TRBV19
CDR3 protein: CASGRQFMNTEAFF

J gene: TRBJ1-2
V gene: TRBV5-1
CDR3 protein: CASSLAGGDYGYTF

J gene: TRBJ2-3
V gene: TRBV11-2
CDR3 protein: CASSPYIRTGFTDTQYF

J gene: TRBJ1-3
V gene: TRBV3-1/TRBV3-2
CDR3 protein: CASSQTPGGGNTIYF

J gene: TRBJ1-4
V gene: TRBV5-1
CDR3 protein: CASSPVLFTNEKLFF

J gene: TRBJ2-1
V gene: TRBV7-3
CDR3 protein: CASSPFGGADNEQFF

J gene: TRBJ2-5
V gene: TRBV5-4
CDR3 protein: CASTGLVAGGLETQYF

J gene: TRBJ2-1
V gene: TRBV5-1
CDR3 protein: CASRVSGSSYNEQFF

J gene: TRBJ2-2
V gene: TRBV4-3
CDR3 protein: CASSPSANTGELFF

J gene: TRBJ2-2
V gene: TRBV24-1
CDR3 protein: CATSSVLPGEGGELFF

J gene: TRBJ1-2
V gene: TRBV29-1
CDR3 protein: CSVGQVDIYGYTF

J gene: TRBJ1-4
V gene: TRBV18
CDR3 protein: CASSPLSSGLGEKLFF

J gene: TRBJ1-4
V gene: TRBV7-9
CDR3 protein: CASSLGSGEKLFF

J gene: TRBJ1-1
V gene: TRBV6-5
CDR3 protein: CASGDRGLYTEAFF

J gene: TRBJ1-1
V gene: TRBV7-6
CDR3 protein: CASSPTGNTEAFF

J gene: TRBJ1-2
V gene: TRBV19
CDR3 protein: CASSIAGQGDYGYTF

J gene: TRBJ1-5
V gene: TRBV11-2
CDR3 protein: CASSLELLEPQHF